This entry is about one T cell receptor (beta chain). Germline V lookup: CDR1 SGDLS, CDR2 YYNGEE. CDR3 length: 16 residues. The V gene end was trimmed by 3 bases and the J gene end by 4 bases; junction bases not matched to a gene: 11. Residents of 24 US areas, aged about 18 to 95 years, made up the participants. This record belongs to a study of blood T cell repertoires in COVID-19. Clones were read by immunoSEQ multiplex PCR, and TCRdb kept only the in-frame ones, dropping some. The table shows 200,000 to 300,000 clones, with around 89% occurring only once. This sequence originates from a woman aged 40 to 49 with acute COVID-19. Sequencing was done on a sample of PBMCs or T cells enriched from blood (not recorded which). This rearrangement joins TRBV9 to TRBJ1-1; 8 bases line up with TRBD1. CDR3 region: CASSGFGQGPGTEAFF. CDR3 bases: TGTGCCAGCAGCGGCTTCGGACAGGGCCCGGGCACTGAAGCTTTCTTT.